This is a list of T cell receptor beta chains from one sample in a study of T cell repertoires in cytomegalovirus infection. Via MiXCR, TCRdb re-called the reads, giving one row per CDR3 protein. The table includes about a million distinct CDR3 sequences, more than 25% detected once. Their antigens are not known. The source material was cultured CD8+ T cells from PBMCs, sampled from culture after CMV antigen stimulation. These receptors were taken from a human donor in good health (CMV status not recorded). Some clones in this sample may be carry-over from other donors' samples. CDR3s include the opening cysteine and the closing phenylalanine or tryptophan. Each record gives: clone size, V gene, J gene, D gene, CDR3 DNA, CDR3 protein. D genes are given only for firm matches. Not every row has a clone size; where given, it reads once, few, many or a size class.

many,TRBV7-2,TRBJ2-6,TRBD1,TGTGCCAGCAGCCCCGACCCGGACAGGGTTTTTCTCTCTGGGGCCAACGTCCTGACTTTC,CASSPDPDRVFLSGANVLTF
few,TRBV11-3,TRBJ2-3,TRBD2,TGTGCCAGCAGCTCGGGGGGGCGGAGAGATACGCAGTATTTT,CASSSGGRRDTQYF
-,TRBV7-9,TRBJ2-1,-,TGTGCCAGCAGCTTCGGGACAATAAATGAGCAGTTCTTC,CASSFGTINEQFF
-,TRBV28,TRBJ1-3,-,TGTGCCAGCAGTTTAATCGGTTTCTCTGGAAACACCATATATTTT,CASSLIGFSGNTIYF
few,TRBV12-3/TRBV12-4,TRBJ2-5,TRBD1,TGTGCCAGCAGTTCGCTCCCGGGACAGGTTAAATCAGAGACCCAGTACTTC,CASSSLPGQVKSETQYF
many,TRBV7-8,TRBJ1-5,-,TGTGCCAGCAGCTTAGACGGGATTTTGAGCAATCAGCCCCAGCATTTT,CASSLDGILSNQPQHF
-,TRBV6-2/TRBV6-3,TRBJ1-2,-,TGTGCCAGCAGTTACCGGGACATTTCCAACTATGGCTACACCTTC,CASSYRDISNYGYTF
many,TRBV7-2,TRBJ2-3,-,TGTGCCAGCAGCTTAGTGCGGGCCTACACAGATACGCAGTATTTT,CASSLVRAYTDTQYF
-,TRBV7-3,TRBJ1-1,-,TGTGCCAACATCCGCGACCTGAACACTGAAGCTTTCTTT,CANIRDLNTEAFF
-,TRBV6-1,TRBJ2-7,-,TGTGCCTCGCCAGGACCAAGCTCCTACGAGCAGTACTTC,CASPGPSSYEQYF
-,TRBV12-3/TRBV12-4,TRBJ1-1,-,TGTGCCAACCTAGGGGGTTTGGGCACTGAAGCTTTCTTT,CANLGGLGTEAFF
-,TRBV28,TRBJ1-1,-,TGTGCCAGCCGGTTATCATCCTACGGGGAAGCTTTCTTT,CASRLSSYGEAFF
-,TRBV28,TRBJ2-3,-,TGTGCCAGCAGCCCTAGCCCTTTTTCTAGCACAGATACGCAGTATTTT,CASSPSPFSSTDTQYF
-,TRBV11-2,TRBJ1-2,-,TGTGCCAGCAGCTTAGAGGGCCCCGGGACGGCCTATGGCTACACCTTC,CASSLEGPGTAYGYTF
-,TRBV20-1,TRBJ2-3,-,TGCAGTGCTAGACCGAGTGACACCGGTATTGGAACGCAGTATTTT,CSARPSDTGIGTQYF
-,TRBV4-1,TRBJ1-1,-,TGCGCCAGCAGCCAGGGGGGGGATTGGGTCACTGAAGCTTTCTTT,CASSQGGDWVTEAFF
few,TRBV28,TRBJ1-6,-,TGTGCCAGCAGTTTATGGGGCCAGGGAAATTCACCCCTCCACTTT,CASSLWGQGNSPLHF
-,TRBV11-2,TRBJ2-2,TRBD2,TGTGCCAGCAGTCCCTCCGGGACTAGGAACACCGGGGAGCTGTTTTTT,CASSPSGTRNTGELFF
many,TRBV6-2/TRBV6-3,TRBJ1-1,-,TGTGCCAGCAGTTACGTGAGAGAAGCTTTCTTT,CASSYVREAFF
-,TRBV28,TRBJ1-5,-,TGTGCCAGCAGTTCTACAGGGTTGGATCAATCCCAGCATTTT,CASSSTGLDQSQHF
-,TRBV7-6,TRBJ2-2,-,TGTGCCAGCAGCCTCGACTCACGGGAGACCGGGGAGCTGTTTTTT,CASSLDSRETGELFF
few,TRBV4-3,TRBJ2-1,TRBD1,TGCGCCAGCAGCCCAACCGGGACAGGGAATGAGCAGTTCTTC,CASSPTGTGNEQFF
many,TRBV7-6,TRBJ2-1,-,TGTGCCAGCAGTACGACCCGGGGCATCTACAATGAGCAGTTCTTC,CASSTTRGIYNEQFF
few,TRBV7-9,TRBJ2-1,TRBD2,TGTGCCAGCAGCGGGACTAGCGGTGAGCAGTTCTTC,CASSGTSGEQFF
few,TRBV4-1,TRBJ2-7,-,TGCGCCAGCAGCCAGGGTGAATACGAGCAGTACTTC,CASSQGEYEQYF
many,TRBV7-8,TRBJ1-1,TRBD1,TGTGCCAGCAGCTTACGAACCCCCGGGACAGGGGTAACTGAAGCTTTCTTT,CASSLRTPGTGVTEAFF
-,TRBV30,TRBJ2-3,-,TGTGCCTGGAGCAGGGACAGCACAGATACGCAGTATTTT,CAWSRDSTDTQYF
few,TRBV19,TRBJ1-5,-,TGTGCCAGTAGTATAGGAGCTCAGGGTACCAATCAGCCCCAGCATTTT,CASSIGAQGTNQPQHF
-,TRBV20-1,TRBJ1-4,-,TGCAGTGCTTCTCCCCAATCAGGGTTTGCAACTAATGAAAAACTGTTTTTT,CSASPQSGFATNEKLFF
-,TRBV6-5,TRBJ2-7,-,TGTGCCAGCAGTTTCTTCCGGGACCTCCCGGCCTGCGAGCAGTACTTC,CASSFFRDLPACEQYF